One and the same sample provided the 32 T cell receptor beta chains below, sequenced in a study of vaccination effects on CD4 cells after COVID-19. Before sequencing, viral peptide pools were used by the ViraFEST assay to expand antigen-specific CD4+ T cells. With 9 to 11 days of culture completed, CD4+ T cells were isolated. Nobody among the vaccine recipients had prior SARS-CoV-2 infection (nucleocapsid antibodies were negative). Their antigen targets remain unknown. Sequenced by immunoSEQ multiplex PCR; TCRdb stores in-frame clones only, minus some. The sample comprises some 22,000 clones, about 71% of which are singletons, and around an eighth rests with the top ten. The sample was CD4+ T cells from PBMCs cultured with HCoV-OC43 spike peptides, taken before COVID-19 vaccination. Stated subset: HCoV-OC43 spike overlapping peptide pool stimulation. The receptors shown here come from a human donor who received a COVID-19 vaccine.

The V gene is TRBV6-1, the J gene TRBJ2-3, with D possibly TRBD2 on 6 matching bases. CDR3 length equals 15 residues. Germline values: CDR1 MNHNS, CDR2 SASEGT. V dropped 1 base and J dropped 0 bases, with 8 bases sitting between them. This CDR3 is CASSEGGTSTDTQYF. The CDR3 DNA reads TGTGCCAGCAGTGAAGGGGGGACTAGCACAGATACGCAGTATTTT.

This clone has just a few counts. The V call is TRBV18, the J call TRBJ2-7; D not resolved. The CDR3 runs 13 residues. The V end lost 2 bases, the J end lost 6 bases, and 11 bases lay between the germline ends. Germline V lookup: CDR1 KGHSH, CDR2 LQKENI. The CDR3 DNA reads as TGTGCCAGCTCACCATCGTCAGACTCCGAGCAGTACTTC. The encoded protein is CASSPSSDSEQYF.

The CDR3 spells CASSRPGQGPNYGYTF. DNA for the CDR3: TGTGCCAGCAGTCGCCCCGGACAGGGGCCGAACTATGGCTACACCTTC. The chain is built from TRBV5-6 and TRBJ1-2; 9 bases line up with TRBD1. J lost 2 bases, V lost 5 bases, and 10 bases had no gene match. Germline CDR1 is SGHDT and CDR2 is YYEEEE. The CDR3 runs 16 residues.

J is TRBJ2-7 and V is TRBV5-4, with 10 positions matching TRBD2. Unmatched junction bases numbered 7, after V lost 4 bases and J lost 0 bases. Germline V lookup: CDR1 SGHNT, CDR2 YYREEE (reference sequence). The length of the CDR3 is 16 residues. The CDR3, as DNA: TGTGCCAGCAGCCCAGGTGGGACTAGCGCCTCCTACGAGCAGTACTTC. This gives the protein CASSPGGTSASYEQYF. Supplemented by reference TRBV5-4 and TRBJ2-7, the full variable domain reads ETGVTQSPTHLIKTRGQQVTLRCSSQSGHNTVSWYQQALGQGPQFIFQYYREEENGRGNFPPRFSGLQFPNYSSELNVNALELDDSALYLCASSPGGTSASYEQYFGPGTRLTVT.

This clone was seen more than once but under ten times. This rearrangement joins TRBV12-2 to TRBJ2-1; the D call of TRBD2 is as the table states it, not checked on the DNA. TRBV12-2 has pseudogene status. This CDR3 spans 17 amino acids. CDR3 bases: TGTGCAAGTCGCTTAGCGAGTATCCCTAGCGGGAGCAATGAGCAGTTCTTC. Encoded protein: CASRLASIPSGSNEQFF.

The CDR3 DNA is TGTGCCAGCAGCTTATGGGGCGGGGGGAACACCGGGGAGCTGTTTTTT. This encodes CASSLWGGGNTGELFF. The rearrangement links TRBV7-2 to TRBJ2-2; 7 bases line up with TRBD2. Germline values: CDR1 SGHTA, CDR2 FQGNSA. The V and J ends lost 2 bases and 1 base, in that order; junction bases with no gene match: 4. This CDR3 has 16 residues. Drawing the rest from reference TRBV7-2 and TRBJ2-2, the complete variable domain is GAGVSQSPSNKVTEKGKDVELRCDPISGHTALYWYRQSLGQGLEFLIYFQGNSAPDKSGLPSDRFSAERTGGSVSTLTIQRTQQEDSAVYLCASSLWGGGNTGELFFGEGSRLTVL.

The CDR3 spells CASSSGPYEQYF. The CDR3 nucleotides are TGTGCCAGCAGCTCGGGACCCTACGAGCAGTACTTC. The chain couples TRBV11-2 to TRBJ2-7; D is perhaps TRBD1 or TRBD2 (5 bases each). The ends were cut back, 4 bases at V and 2 bases at J, with 6 bases in the middle. Per the germline V gene, CDR1 is SGHAT and CDR2 is FQNNGV. The CDR3 runs 12 residues.

V is TRBV6-5 and J is TRBJ2-3; D not certain. Germline V gives CDR1 MNHEY, CDR2 SVGAGI. Trimming removed 6 bases from V and 4 bases from J, with 14 bases in between. This CDR3 has 14 residues. The DNA for the CDR3 is TGTGCCAGCAGAAGCCAAGTTGCACCAGATACGCAGTATTTT. This encodes CASRSQVAPDTQYF.

The chain links TRBV3-1 (or the pseudogene TRBV3-2) to TRBJ2-5; D is possibly TRBD2 (7 bases). In germline, CDR1 is LGHDT, CDR2 YNNKEL (reference sequence). The CDR3 contains 16 residues. V lost 1 base and J lost 5, with 17 bases in between. Here the CDR3 reads CASSQGGGARKETQYF. The CDR3, as DNA: TGTGCCAGCAGCCAAGGTGGGGGGGCTCGTAAGGAGACCCAGTACTTC.

The chain employs TRBV3-1 (or the pseudogene TRBV3-2) and TRBJ2-7; 10 positions agree with TRBD2. Per germline, CDR1 LGHDT and CDR2 YNNKEL (reference sequence). The V gene end was trimmed by 2 bases and the J gene end by 7 bases; junction bases not matched to a gene: 11. The CDR3 runs 16 residues. CDR3 nucleotides: TGTGCCAGCAGCCAATTAGGAGCGGGAGGGCCGTGGGAGCAGTACTTC. It yields the protein CASSQLGAGGPWEQYF.

CDR3 nucleotides: TGTGCCAGCAGCCAAGGGGGCGATGAGCAGTTCTTC. This codes for CASSQGGDEQFF. The chain recombines TRBV3-1 (or the pseudogene TRBV3-2) with TRBJ2-1, with D tentatively TRBD1 (5 bases). CDR1 and CDR2 (germline): LGHDT, YNNKEL (reference sequence). Trimming removed 1 base from V and 8 bases from J, with 6 bases in between. The CDR3 is 12 amino acids.

This rearrangement joins TRBV12-3 or TRBV12-4 to TRBJ1-1, with a possible D match to TRBD1 (5 bases). Trimming pared 5 bases from V and 2 bases from J, leaving 9 bases between. The CDR3 has 13 amino acids. The CDR3 reads CASSRQLNTEAFF. DNA for the CDR3: TGTGCCAGCAGTAGACAGCTAAACACTGAAGCTTTCTTT.

This rearrangement joins TRBV6-5 to TRBJ2-7, with D maybe TRBD2 (5 bases). From germline, CDR1 is MNHEY and CDR2 SVGAGI. CDR3 length equals 14 residues. Trimming stripped 7 bases from V and 2 bases from J, with 15 bases between. CDR3 in amino acids: CASKVGRGPYEQYF. CDR3 sequence (DNA): TGTGCCAGCAAGGTGGGGAGAGGGCCCTACGAGCAGTACTTC.

The V gene is TRBV10-3, the J gene TRBJ2-7; no clear D. Germline V gene lookup returns CDR1 ENHRY and CDR2 SYGVKD. The ends were cut back, 0 bases at V and 4 bases at J, with 4 bases in the middle. The CDR3 is 12 residues long. DNA of the CDR3: TGTGCCATCAGTGAGTCAGGTTACGAGCAGTACTTC. Translated, it gives CAISESGYEQYF.

This sequence joins TRBV10-3 and TRBJ1-2; D call uncertain. There are 16 residues in the CDR3. V was cut by 0 bases and J by 2 bases, with 13 bases left in between. The germline V gene has CDR1 ENHRY and CDR2 SYGVKD. CDR3 region: CAISESSGASNYGYTF. The CDR3 DNA follows: TGTGCCATCAGTGAGTCGTCGGGCGCTTCAAACTATGGCTACACCTTC.

Only a few counts were recorded for this clone. The chain joins TRBV5-5 to TRBJ2-5; TRBD1 matches at 8 bases. V was pared by 0 bases and J by 4 bases, with 11 bases of the junction left unmatched. Germline V gene sequence: CDR1 SGHKS, CDR2 YYEKEE (reference sequence). The CDR3 contains 17 residues. CDR3 amino acids: CASSLDAGRGRGETQYF. In nucleotides, the CDR3 is TGTGCCAGCAGCTTGGACGCGGGCAGGGGGCGCGGAGAGACCCAGTACTTC.

J is TRBJ1-2 and V is TRBV20-1; TRBD1 matches 9 bases. The CDR3 is made up of 16 amino acids. Germline V gene data show CDR1 as DFQATT and CDR2 as SNEGSKA (reference sequence). V dropped 3 bases and J dropped 0; count of bases not matched to a gene: 8. In nucleotides, the CDR3 is TGCAGTGCTAGTGCTTCCGGGACAGGGACTAACTATGGCTACACCTTC. It translates to CSASASGTGTNYGYTF.

The rearrangement joins TRBV5-4 to TRBJ1-3; weak D call: TRBD1 (5 bases). Per germline, CDR1 SGHNT and CDR2 YYREEE (reference sequence). Between the trimmed V and J ends, which lost 4 bases and 0 bases, there was a span of 14 bases. The CDR3 is 16 amino acids. The CDR3 is CASSLQGLDSGNTIYF. The CDR3 coding sequence is TGTGCCAGCAGCCTCCAGGGCCTTGACTCTGGAAACACCATATATTTT.

This clone appeared once. The rearrangement uses TRBV6-5 and TRBJ1-5, with D possibly TRBD1 on 6 matching bases. The germline V gene has CDR1 MNHEY and CDR2 SVGAGI. The V and J ends lost 6 bases and 7 bases respectively, with 10 bases between them. The CDR3 covers 12 residues. DNA of the CDR3: TGTGCCAGCAGATCACAGGGACAGCCCCAGCATTTT. Its translation: CASRSQGQPQHF.

This sequence joins TRBV2 and TRBJ2-7; 13 nucleotides line up with TRBD2. Germline V CDR1 and CDR2: SNHLY, FYNNEI. The CDR3 is made up of 15 amino acids. J lost 4 bases, V lost 6 bases, and 6 bases had no gene match. CDR3 residues: CASRTSGRAGYEQYF. The CDR3 DNA sequence: TGTGCCAGCAGAACTAGCGGGAGGGCCGGGTACGAGCAGTACTTC.

This chain uses TRBV5-1 with TRBJ1-6; 11 bases align to TRBD1. The V gene's germline CDR1 is SGHRS and CDR2 YFSETQ. The CDR3 is 16 residues long. The V gene end was trimmed by 0 bases and the J gene end by 10 bases; junction bases not matched to a gene: 6. Here the CDR3 reads CASSLAPGTGGSPLHF. CDR3 DNA: TGCGCCAGCAGCTTGGCCCCAGGGACAGGGGGATCACCCCTCCACTTT.

CDR3 sequence: CASSLGAFISDTQYF. CDR3 in DNA: TGTGCCAGCAGCTTGGGAGCGTTTATATCAGATACGCAGTATTTT. The chain carries TRBV5-6 and TRBJ2-3, with no clear D. The ends were cut back, 0 bases at V and 4 bases at J, with 12 bases in the middle. The CDR3 totals 15 residues. Germline CDR1 and CDR2: SGHDT and YYEEEE.

The V gene is TRBV2, the J gene TRBJ1-5; D not certain. This CDR3 contains 15 residues. V was clipped by 8 bases and J by 3 bases, with 17 bases between them. Per the germline V gene, CDR1 is SNHLY and CDR2 is FYNNEI. The CDR3 DNA reads as TGTGCCAGCTCTCAAGCTGGACTGAACAATCAGCCCCAGCATTTT. Amino acid sequence: CASSQAGLNNQPQHF.

The rearrangement links TRBV5-6 to TRBJ2-3; TRBD2 agrees at 14 bases. Germline assignment: CDR1 SGHDT and CDR2 YYEEEE. The CDR3 spans 17 residues. The V and J ends lost 4 bases and 6 bases, in that order; junction bases with no gene match: 10. The DNA for the CDR3 is TGTGCCAGCAGCCCGACCAAGACTAGCGGGGGGGCGGATACGCAGTATTTT. Translating it yields CASSPTKTSGGADTQYF.

This clone was seen just once. The chain is built from TRBV7-6 and TRBJ2-1; 14 nucleotides agree with TRBD2. This CDR3 comprises 17 residues. The V gene's germline CDR1 is SGHVS and CDR2 FNYEAQ. With 6 bases clipped from V and 5 bases from J, the junction kept 9 bases outside the gene matches. CDR3 bases: TGTGCCAGCAGTTCCGGACTAGCGGGAGGTTCTGACAATGAGCAGTTCTTC. It encodes CASSSGLAGGSDNEQFF.

This clone was observed a few times. The rearrangement uses TRBV30 and TRBJ1-5; D unresolved. This CDR3 is built from 13 residues. The V gene lost 2 bases and the J gene lost 0 bases, with 5 bases spanning the gap. From germline, CDR1 is GTSNPN and CDR2 SVGIG (reference sequence). CDR3 nucleotide sequence: TGTGCCTGGAGTCCGGGTAGCAATCAGCCCCAGCATTTT. Protein product: CAWSPGSNQPQHF.

This clone was recorded once. The V gene is TRBV3-1 (or the pseudogene TRBV3-2), the J gene TRBJ2-7; D unclear. CDR1 is LGHDT and CDR2 is YNNKEL in the germline V gene (reference sequence). The V and J ends lost 5 bases and 7 bases respectively, with 9 bases between them. This CDR3 contains 11 residues. The DNA of the CDR3 is TGTGCCAGCAGCTTGAACCGGGAGCAGTACTTC. Translating it yields CASSLNREQYF.

This clone has just a few counts. The V gene is TRBV6-1, the J gene TRBJ1-1, with 11 bases fitting TRBD1. The J segment lost 6 bases and the V segment lost 2 bases, leaving 8 bases of the junction unmatched. Germline V gene data show CDR1 as MNHNS and CDR2 as SASEGT. This CDR3 comprises 16 residues. CDR3 nucleotides: TGTGCCAGCAGTGAAACACCGGGACAGGGGGGCTCTGAAGCTTTCTTT. Protein product: CASSETPGQGGSEAFF.

The V call is TRBV15, the J call TRBJ1-2; D might be TRBD1 (5 bases). The CDR3 is made up of 16 amino acids. V was shortened by 0 bases and J by 4 bases, with 15 bases between the two germline ends. In germline, CDR1 is LNHNV, CDR2 YYDKDF (reference sequence). The CDR3 region is CATSRDSWGRSYGYTF. The CDR3 region has the DNA TGTGCCACCAGCAGAGATAGCTGGGGCAGGTCCTATGGCTACACCTTC.

J is TRBJ2-3 and V is TRBV29-1; 11 nucleotides agree with TRBD2. The CDR3 spans 17 residues. CDR1 SQVTM and CDR2 ANQGSEA come from the germline V gene. V lost 6 bases, J lost 3 bases, and 14 bases stayed unmatched. DNA of the CDR3: TGCAGCGTGAGGGGGAGCCTAGCGGGAGGCAGTACAGATACGCAGTATTTT. This translates into CSVRGSLAGGSTDTQYF.

V and J are TRBV7-9 and TRBJ2-7; 8 nucleotides agree with TRBD2. Germline V lookup: CDR1 SEHNR, CDR2 FQNEAQ (reference sequence). V dropped 2 bases and J dropped 0; count of bases not matched to a gene: 3. The CDR3 loop spans 15 amino acids. DNA of the CDR3: TGTGCCAGCAGCTTATTCGGGGGGGACTCCTACGAGCAGTACTTC. Encoded protein: CASSLFGGDSYEQYF.

The V gene is TRBV19, the J gene TRBJ2-1; a possible D gene is TRBD2 (6 bases). The V end was cut by 5 bases, the J end by 6 bases, with 17 bases between. This CDR3 region has 15 residues. From germline, CDR1 is LNHDA and CDR2 SQIVND (reference sequence). Here the CDR3 reads CASSPTDLGGNEQFF. DNA of the CDR3: TGTGCCAGTAGTCCTACTGATCTCGGGGGCAATGAGCAGTTCTTC.